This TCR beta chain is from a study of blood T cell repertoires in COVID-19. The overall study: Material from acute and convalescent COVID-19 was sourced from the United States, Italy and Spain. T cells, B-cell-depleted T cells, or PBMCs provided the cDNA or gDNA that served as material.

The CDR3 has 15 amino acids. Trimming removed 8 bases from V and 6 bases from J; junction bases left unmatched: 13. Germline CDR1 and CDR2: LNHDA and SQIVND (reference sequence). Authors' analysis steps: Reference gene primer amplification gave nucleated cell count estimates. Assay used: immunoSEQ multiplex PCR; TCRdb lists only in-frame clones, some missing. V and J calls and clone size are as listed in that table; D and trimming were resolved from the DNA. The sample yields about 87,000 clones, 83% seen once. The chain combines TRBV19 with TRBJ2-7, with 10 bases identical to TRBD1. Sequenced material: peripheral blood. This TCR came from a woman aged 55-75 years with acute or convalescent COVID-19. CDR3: CASQLNRDRGFEQYF. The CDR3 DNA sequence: TGTGCCAGTCAACTCAACCGGGACAGGGGATTCGAGCAGTACTTC.